This T cell receptor (beta chain) derives from a study of cytomegalovirus exposure and HLA in healthy donors. Study at large: Out of 150 million to 200 million T cells, an earlier analysis found 117 million unique TCR beta sequences in total.

General study results and limits: Earlier analysis looked at TCR beta V segments, and most were productive about 90% or about 30% of the time. Reportedly, a later analysis found an Asian-associated ancestry cluster had fewer N-insertions than the approximately 640-donor mean. Certain indistinguishable V segments, among them TRBV6-2 and TRBV6-3, were excluded.

V lost 2 bases and J lost 1, with 10 bases in between. In germline, CDR1 is SGDLS, CDR2 YYNGEE. The CDR3 loop spans 14 amino acids. With 60 Vbeta and 13 Jbeta primers, the PCR was carried out. Some clones are missing from TCRdb's copy, which holds only in-frame ones; the method was immunoSEQ multiplex PCR. This listing includes 49,000 or so clones. About this clone itself: What it recognizes is unknown.

The chain recombines TRBV9 with TRBJ2-7; D gene uncertain. This TCR was sampled from a man between 40 and 49 years old in good health and CMV-seropositive. The sequenced material came from PBMCs. The CDR3 nucleotides read TGTGCCAGCAGCGTTGACACGGATTCCTACGAGCAGTACTTC. Its translation is CASSVDTDSYEQYF.